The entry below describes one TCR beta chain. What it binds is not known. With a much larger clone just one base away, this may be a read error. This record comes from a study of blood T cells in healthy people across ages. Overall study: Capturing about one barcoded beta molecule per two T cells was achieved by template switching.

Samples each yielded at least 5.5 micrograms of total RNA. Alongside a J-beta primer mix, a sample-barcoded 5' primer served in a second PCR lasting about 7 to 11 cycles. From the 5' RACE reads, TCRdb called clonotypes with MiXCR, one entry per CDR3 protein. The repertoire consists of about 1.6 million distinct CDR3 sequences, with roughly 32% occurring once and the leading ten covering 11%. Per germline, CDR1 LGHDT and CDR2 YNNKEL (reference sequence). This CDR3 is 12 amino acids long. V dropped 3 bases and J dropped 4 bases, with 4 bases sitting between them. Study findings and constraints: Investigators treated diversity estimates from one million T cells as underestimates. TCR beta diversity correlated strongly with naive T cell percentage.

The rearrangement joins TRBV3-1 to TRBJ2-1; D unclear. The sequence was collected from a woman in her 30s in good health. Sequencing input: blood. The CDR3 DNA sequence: TGTGCCAGCAGCCACCAGTACAATGAGCAGTTCTTC. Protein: CASSHQYNEQFF.